Included here is one T cell receptor (beta chain) sequence, with context. This record belongs to a study of blood T cell repertoires in COVID-19. The authors' processing: By means of reference gene primer amplification, nucleated cell counts were estimated. Assay used: immunoSEQ multiplex PCR; TCRdb lists only in-frame clones, some missing. Clonal size and the V and J genes are those of that table, whereas D and trimming came from the DNA. Of approximately 60,000 clones listed, approximately 80% are singletons. Trimming shortened V by 5 bases and J by 7 bases, and 18 bases separated the two germline ends. From germline, CDR1 is SGHRS and CDR2 YFSETQ. The CDR3 loop spans 14 amino acids.

Sequencing was done on a sample of peripheral blood. The source of this sequence is a man aged 50 to 60 with active or convalescent COVID-19. The rearrangement links TRBV5-1 to TRBJ1-2; D remains unclear. CDR3 loop: CASSLETGSGGYTF. The CDR3 DNA reads as TGCGCCAGCAGTCTCGAGACGGGGTCCGGTGGCTACACCTTC.